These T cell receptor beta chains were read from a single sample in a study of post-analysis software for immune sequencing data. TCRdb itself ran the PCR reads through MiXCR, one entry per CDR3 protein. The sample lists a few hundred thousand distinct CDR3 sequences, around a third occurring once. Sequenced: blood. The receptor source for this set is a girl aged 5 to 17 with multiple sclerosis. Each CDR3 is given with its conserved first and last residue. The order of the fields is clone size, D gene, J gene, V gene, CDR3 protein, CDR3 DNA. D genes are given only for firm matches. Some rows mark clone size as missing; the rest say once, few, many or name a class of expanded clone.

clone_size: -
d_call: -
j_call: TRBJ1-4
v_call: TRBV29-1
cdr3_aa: CSARGATNEKLFF
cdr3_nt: TGCAGCGCCCGAGGGGCGACTAATGAAAAACTGTTTTTT

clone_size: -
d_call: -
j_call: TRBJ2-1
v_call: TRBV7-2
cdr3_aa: CASTLGWSVAYNEQFF
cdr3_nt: TGTGCCAGCACCCTAGGGTGGAGCGTAGCCTACAATGAGCAGTTCTTC

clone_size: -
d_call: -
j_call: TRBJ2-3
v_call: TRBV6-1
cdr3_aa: CASSSSTGRTDTQYF
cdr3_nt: TGTGCCAGCAGTTCGTCGACAGGACGAACAGATACGCAGTATTTT

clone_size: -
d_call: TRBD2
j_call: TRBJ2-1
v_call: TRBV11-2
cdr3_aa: CASSLWLAGGPGNEQFF
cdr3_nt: TGTGCCAGCAGCTTATGGCTAGCGGGGGGGCCAGGGAATGAGCAGTTCTTC

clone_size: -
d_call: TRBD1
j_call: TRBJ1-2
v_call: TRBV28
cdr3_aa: CASIRLGTGVGYTF
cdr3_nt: TGTGCCAGCATCCGGTTGGGGACAGGGGTCGGCTACACCTTC

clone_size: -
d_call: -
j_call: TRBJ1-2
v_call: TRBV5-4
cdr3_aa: CASSWGTGNYGYTF
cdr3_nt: TGTGCCAGCAGTTGGGGCACGGGGAACTATGGCTACACCTTC

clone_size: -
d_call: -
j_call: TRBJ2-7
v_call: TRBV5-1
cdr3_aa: CASSYAGRTTYEQYF
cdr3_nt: TGCGCCAGCAGCTATGCGGGTAGGACCACCTACGAGCAGTACTTC

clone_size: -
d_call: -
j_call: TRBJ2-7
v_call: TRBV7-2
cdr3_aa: CASSAGFLEQYF
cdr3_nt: TGTGCCAGCAGCGCAGGGTTCCTCGAGCAGTACTTC

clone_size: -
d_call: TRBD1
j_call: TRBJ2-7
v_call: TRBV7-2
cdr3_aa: CASSFYRGPYEQYF
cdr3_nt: TGTGCCAGCAGCTTTTACAGGGGCCCCTACGAGCAGTACTTC

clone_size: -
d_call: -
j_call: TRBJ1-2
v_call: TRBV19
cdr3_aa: CASSSRGGRSYYGYTF
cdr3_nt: TGTGCCAGTAGTTCGAGGGGGGGCCGGTCGTACTATGGCTACACCTTC

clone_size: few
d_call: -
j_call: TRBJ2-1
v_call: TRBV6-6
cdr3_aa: CASSWSNGGPYNEQFF
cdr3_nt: TGTGCCAGCAGTTGGTCGAACGGGGGACCCTACAATGAGCAGTTCTTC

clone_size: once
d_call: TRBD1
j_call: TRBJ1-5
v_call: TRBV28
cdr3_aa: CASKDRGGPHQPQHF
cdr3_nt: TGTGCCAGCAAAGACAGGGGAGGACCTCATCAGCCCCAGCATTTT

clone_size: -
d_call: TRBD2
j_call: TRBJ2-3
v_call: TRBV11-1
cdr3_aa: CASSRWGTSGSQDTQYF
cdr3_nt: TGTGCCAGCAGCCGATGGGGGACTAGCGGGTCCCAGGATACGCAGTATTTT

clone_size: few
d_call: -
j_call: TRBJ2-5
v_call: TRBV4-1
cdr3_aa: CASSQDGRETQYF
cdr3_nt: TGCGCCAGCAGCCAAGATGGTAGAGAGACCCAGTACTTC

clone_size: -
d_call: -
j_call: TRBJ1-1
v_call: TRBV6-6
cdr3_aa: CASSYVTAGENTEAFF
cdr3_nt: TGTGCCAGCAGTTACGTGACAGCCGGGGAGAACACTGAAGCTTTCTTT

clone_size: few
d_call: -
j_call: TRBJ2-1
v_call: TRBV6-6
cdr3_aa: CASSYRTEQFF
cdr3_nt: TGTGCCAGCAGTTACAGGACTGAGCAGTTCTTC

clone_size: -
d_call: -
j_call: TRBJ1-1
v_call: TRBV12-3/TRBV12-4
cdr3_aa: CASSPGLSLDTEAFF
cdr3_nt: TGTGCCAGCAGCCCAGGGTTGAGTTTGGACACTGAAGCTTTCTTT

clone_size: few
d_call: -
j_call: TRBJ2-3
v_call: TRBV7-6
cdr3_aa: CASSQHSDSTDTQYF
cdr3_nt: TGTGCCAGCAGCCAGCACAGCGATAGCACAGATACGCAGTATTTT

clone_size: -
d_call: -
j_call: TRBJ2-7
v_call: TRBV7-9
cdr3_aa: CASSLAGSPYEQYF
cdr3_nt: TGTGCCAGCAGCTTGGCCGGCAGCCCCTACGAGCAGTACTTC

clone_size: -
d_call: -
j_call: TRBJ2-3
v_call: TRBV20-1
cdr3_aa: CSASRRLRNTDTQYF
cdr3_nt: TGCAGTGCTAGTCGACGGTTGAGAAACACAGATACGCAGTATTTT

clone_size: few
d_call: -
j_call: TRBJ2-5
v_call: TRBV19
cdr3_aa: CAPVGGRETQYF
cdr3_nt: TGTGCCCCCGTAGGGGGACGAGAGACCCAGTACTTC

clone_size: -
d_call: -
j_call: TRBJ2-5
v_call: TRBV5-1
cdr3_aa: CASSLPAGIEGETRYF
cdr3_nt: TGCGCCAGCAGCTTGCCGGCCGGGATCGAAGGGGAGACCCGGTACTTC

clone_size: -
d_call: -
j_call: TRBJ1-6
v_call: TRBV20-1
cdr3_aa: CSARSQFHSPLHF
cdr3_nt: TGCAGTGCTAGGTCACAGTTCCATTCACCCCTCCACTTT

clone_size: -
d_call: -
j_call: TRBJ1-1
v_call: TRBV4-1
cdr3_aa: CASSQGGQRNTEAFF
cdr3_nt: TGCGCCAGCAGCCAAGGTGGACAGCGAAACACTGAAGCTTTCTTT